This is a list of T cell receptor beta chains from one sample in a study of T-cell memory formation after mild COVID-19. TCRdb itself ran the 5' RACE reads through MiXCR, one entry per CDR3 protein. Seen here are approximately 100,000 distinct CDR3 sequences, 11% observed once, and the top ten hold about two fifths. The sequenced material came from PBMCs or a T cell subset sorted from them (not recorded which). The receptors shown here come from a man aged 18 to 35 who had mild COVID-19 (a few samples of this study predate the infection). Cell type and time point are not known. Each CDR3 is given with its conserved first and last residue. D genes are given only for firm matches. Size is stated for part of the rows, as once, few or many counts, or as a class when the clone is expanded.

- few TRBJ2-7 TRBV3-1 TGTGCCAGCAGCCCCGGACCCGGCTACGAGCAGTACTTC CASSPGPGYEQYF
TRBD1 few TRBJ2-5 TRBV7-6 TGTGCCAGCAGTACCGGACAGGGGGGGACCCAGTACTTC CASSTGQGGTQYF
TRBD2 - TRBJ2-7 TRBV7-9 TGTGCCAGCAGCTTGGCCGGGGGGGAGCGCGAGCAGTACTTC CASSLAGGEREQYF
- - TRBJ1-1 TRBV9 TGTGCCAGCAGCGTAGGTGGGGGATTCACTGAAGCTTTCTTT CASSVGGGFTEAFF
TRBD2 - TRBJ2-1 TRBV29-1 TGCAGCGTAGCGGGGGGCCCACACAATGAGCAGTTCTTC CSVAGGPHNEQFF
- - TRBJ2-1 TRBV28 TGTGCCAGCAGTCAGTGGGGTGGGTTCCACAATGAGCAGTTCTTC CASSQWGGFHNEQFF
- - TRBJ2-6 TRBV11-2 TGTGCCAGCAGCTTGGTCTTTTGGGGAACTGGGGCCAACGTCCTGACTTTC CASSLVFWGTGANVLTF
TRBD2 many TRBJ2-5 TRBV4-3 TGCGCCAGCAGCCCCTCTAGCGGGGGGGCCTGGGAGACCCAGTACTTC CASSPSSGGAWETQYF
- few TRBJ2-3 TRBV6-2/TRBV6-3 TGTGCCAGCAGCTGGGGGCGTGAAGCAGATACGCAGTATTTT CASSWGREADTQYF
- - TRBJ2-3 TRBV9 TGTGCCAGCAGCCTTTACGGACCCACGACAGATACGCAGTATTTT CASSLYGPTTDTQYF
TRBD2 few TRBJ2-5 TRBV7-6 TGTGCCAGCAGCTGGACCCTCCGGGGGGGTCGGGAGACCCAGTACTTC CASSWTLRGGRETQYF
- few TRBJ1-5 TRBV28 TGTGCCAGCAGTTTAACGACAGTAACTAATCAGCCCCAGCATTTT CASSLTTVTNQPQHF
TRBD2 - TRBJ2-2 TRBV12-3/TRBV12-4 TGTGCCAGCAGCAACGGACTAGGGTCAGATCGGGAGCTGTTTTTT CASSNGLGSDRELFF
- many TRBJ2-3 TRBV6-1 TGTGCCACCGCTATCCGGGACTCCTGGGCCACAGATACGCAGTATTTT CATAIRDSWATDTQYF
TRBD1 many TRBJ1-5 TRBV7-9 TGTGCCAGCAGCCAGACAGGGGGGAATCAGCCCCAGCATTTT CASSQTGGNQPQHF
- - TRBJ2-3 TRBV6-4 TGTGCCAGCAGTGCTGCTGGGACGCAGTATTTT CASSAAGTQYF
- few TRBJ1-2 TRBV4-3 TGCGCCAGCAGCGTCGGACAGAGAAACTATGGCTACACCTTC CASSVGQRNYGYTF
TRBD2 many TRBJ2-5 TRBV29-1 TGCAGCGTTGTACAGTCTGGGAGGGAGAGCGAGACCCAGTACTTC CSVVQSGRESETQYF
- few TRBJ1-1 TRBV5-1 TGCGCCAGCAGCTTGACTCCGAACACTGAAGCTTTCTTT CASSLTPNTEAFF
TRBD1 - TRBJ2-1 TRBV7-9 TGTGCCAGCAGCGATCGACAGGGGTACAATGAGCAGTTCTTC CASSDRQGYNEQFF
TRBD2 - TRBJ2-7 TRBV29-1 TGCAGCGTTGGTGGGACTAGCGAGTTCAGCTCCTACGAGCAGTACTTC CSVGGTSEFSSYEQYF
TRBD1 - TRBJ2-4 TRBV7-2 TGTGCCAGCAGCGTACCGGGACAGGGTATCCCTTTACACTTC CASSVPGQGIPLHF
TRBD2 few TRBJ2-3 TRBV29-1 TGCAGCGTTGTGCTAGCGGGACCAGATACGCAGTATTTT CSVVLAGPDTQYF
TRBD2 few TRBJ2-1 TRBV7-2 TGTGCCAGCAGCTCAAGACCGGGACTAAAAGTAGATGAGCAGTTCTTC CASSSRPGLKVDEQFF
TRBD1 few TRBJ2-1 TRBV20-1 TGCAGTGCTAGAACAGGGGCAAACAATGAGCAGTTCTTC CSARTGANNEQFF
TRBD2 few TRBJ2-2 TRBV7-8 TGTGCCAGCAACCCCGGGACTAGTGTTTCTGGGGAGCTGTTTTTT CASNPGTSVSGELFF
- - TRBJ1-4 TRBV9 TGTGCCAGCAGCGTAGGTGTCGGGCCGGCGGTTGAAAAACTGTTTTTT CASSVGVGPAVEKLFF
- - TRBJ2-4 TRBV7-9 TGTGCCAGCAGCTTAGTTGGGCAGGGCAGGAGCAAAAACATTCAGTACTTC CASSLVGQGRSKNIQYF
- - TRBJ2-7 TRBV21-1 TGTGCCAGCAGCGTCCCGGGACAGAGGAACTACGAGCAGTACTTC CASSVPGQRNYEQYF
- - TRBJ1-1 TRBV11-2 TGTGCCAGCGGGGGTAACAGGGTGAACACTGAAGCTTTCTTT CASGGNRVNTEAFF
TRBD1 - TRBJ1-1 TRBV15 TGTGCCACCAGCCCCCCGGACAGGATGAACACTGAAGCTTTCTTT CATSPPDRMNTEAFF
- few TRBJ2-3 TRBV9 TGTGCCAGCAGCAATGGAGCGGTGACCCCAGATACGCAGTATTTT CASSNGAVTPDTQYF
- few TRBJ2-3 TRBV4-1 TGCGCCAGCAGCCTGCCCCGCCAGGGATCTAGCACAGATACGCAGTATTTT CASSLPRQGSSTDTQYF
- few TRBJ2-5 TRBV4-1 TGCGCCAGCAGCCAAGTGGAAGGGCCGCAGCAAGAGACCCAGTACTTC CASSQVEGPQQETQYF
TRBD2 many TRBJ2-1 TRBV29-1 TGCAGCGTGGTTCCTGCGGGGGGGCCATATGAGCAGTTCTTC CSVVPAGGPYEQFF
TRBD2 few TRBJ2-7 TRBV27 TGTGCCAGCAGTTACGGACTAGCGGGCTCCTACGAGCAGTACTTC CASSYGLAGSYEQYF
- few TRBJ2-7 TRBV7-9 TGTGCCAGCAGCCGAGGGGACTCCTACGAGCAGTACTTC CASSRGDSYEQYF
- many TRBJ1-2 TRBV7-8 TGTGCCAGCAGCTTAGAAGCCTGGGGGACCCCTAGCTATGGCTACACCTTC CASSLEAWGTPSYGYTF
- few TRBJ2-1 TRBV6-2/TRBV6-3 TGTGCCAGCAGTTACTCATTCGAACAGGGCTCCTACAATGAGCAGTTCTTC CASSYSFEQGSYNEQFF
TRBD1 many TRBJ1-1 TRBV12-3/TRBV12-4 TGTGCCAGCAGTCCTATCGGACAGGGATGGACTGAAGCTTTCTTT CASSPIGQGWTEAFF
TRBD2 - TRBJ2-1 TRBV6-5 TGTGCCAGCACTTTAATAGCGGGGGAGAACTACAATGAGCAGTTCTTC CASTLIAGENYNEQFF
- - TRBJ1-6 TRBV6-5 TGTGCCAGCAGTTGGGCAGGCCGCCCTTCACCCCTCCACTTT CASSWAGRPSPLHF
TRBD1 many TRBJ1-1 TRBV7-9 TGTGCCAGCAGCTTGACAGGGCAGGGCACTGAAGCTTTCTTT CASSLTGQGTEAFF
- - TRBJ2-5 TRBV29-1 TGCAGCGTTGAAGAAGGCCTGCAAGAGACCCAGTACTTC CSVEEGLQETQYF
TRBD1 - TRBJ2-1 TRBV13 TGTGCCAGCAGCCCCGGACGAGGGGGCTATGAGCAGTTCTTC CASSPGRGGYEQFF
TRBD1 few TRBJ1-2 TRBV2 TGTGCCAGCAGTGACCCCGGACAGGGGTTAAACTATGGCTACACCTTC CASSDPGQGLNYGYTF
- few TRBJ1-5 TRBV28 TGTGCCAGCAGTCTCGCACTGAATAGCAATCAGCCCCAGCATTTT CASSLALNSNQPQHF
- - TRBJ2-1 TRBV4-3 TGCGCCAGCAGCACAGTGGAGGGCTCCTACAATGAGCAGTTCTTC CASSTVEGSYNEQFF
- few TRBJ2-5 TRBV6-2/TRBV6-3 TGTGCCAGCAGTTCGGTCGGACGCCAAGAGACCCAGTACTTC CASSSVGRQETQYF
TRBD1 - TRBJ2-1 TRBV15 TGTGCCACCAGCTCGAGGGGGCATCGTTCCTACAATGAGCAGTTCTTC CATSSRGHRSYNEQFF